This passage covers 5 T cell receptor beta chains from one sample sequenced in a study of naive and memory T cell subsets. Their antigen targets remain unknown. An equimolar mix of two oligonucleotides served as the beta constant-region primer for TRBC1 and TRBC2. Nested alpha and beta constant-region primers with the SP2 primer drove four PCR rounds on ligated cDNA. One entry per CDR3 protein, called by TCRdb with MiXCR from the UMI-ligation and nested PCR reads. The table lists 150,000 or so distinct CDR3 sequences, 22% of them singletons. General study results and limits: Especially in CD8 cells, naive repertoires contained a few larger clonotypes, possibly CD45RA-re-expressing memory cells.

The sample comprised naive CD4+ T cells from blood. These receptors all stem from a human donor in good health.

This clonotype appeared many times. The rearrangement uses TRBV12-3 or TRBV12-4 and TRBJ2-3, with a weak D call TRBD1 (7 bases). V lost 6 bases and J 8 bases, leaving 18 bases between the germline ends. The CDR3 totals 14 residues. As DNA, the CDR3 is TGTGCCAGCAGAAGACAGGGCGGGGATGGTACGCAGTATTTT. Translated: CASRRQGGDGTQYF.

The rearrangement links TRBV9 to TRBJ2-7, with D possibly matching TRBD2 (5 bases). The CDR3 extends over 15 amino acids. The V gene lost 0 bases and the J gene lost 6 bases, with 16 bases spanning the gap. The V gene's germline CDR1 is SGDLS and CDR2 YYNGEE. The CDR3 DNA is TGTGCCAGCAGCGTAGCCGGGCTAGCCGGTGGCGAGCAGTACTTC. This gives the protein CASSVAGLAGGEQYF.

V and J are TRBV10-3 and TRBJ2-2, with D perhaps matching TRBD1 (5 bases). Between the trimmed V and J ends, which lost 6 bases and 3 bases, there was a span of 14 bases. CDR3 length: 15 residues. Germline CDR1 reads ENHRY; CDR2 reads SYGVKD. Here the CDR3 DNA reads TGTGCCATCAGGAAAAGGGGCGGCGACACCGGGGAGCTGTTTTTT. Translating it yields CAIRKRGGDTGELFF.

This clonotype came up a few times. The CDR3 coding sequence is TGTGCCAGCAGTGTGAGCGGGGTAGTGAATGAGCAGTTCTTC. This encodes CASSVSGVVNEQFF. This chain links TRBV6-1 with TRBJ2-1; 7 bases are a match to TRBD2. The CDR3 extends over 14 amino acids. Trimming removed 4 bases from V and 7 bases from J; junction bases left unmatched: 7. From germline, CDR1 is MNHNS and CDR2 SASEGT.

The V and J genes are TRBV7-9 and TRBJ1-1; weak D call: TRBD1 (6 bases). V shed 5 bases and J shed 5 bases, with 9 bases lying between them. In germline, CDR1 is SEHNR, CDR2 FQNEAQ (reference sequence). This CDR3 region has 12 residues. CDR3 sequence reads: CASSVQGTEAFF. The CDR3 nucleotides are TGTGCCAGCAGCGTACAGGGAACTGAAGCTTTCTTT.